The 25 T cell receptor beta chains below all came from one sample that was sequenced in a study of vaccination effects on CD4 cells after COVID-19. The antigens for these receptors are not known. Sequencing followed a ViraFEST assay step that expanded antigen-specific CD4+ T cells with viral peptide pools. Culture proceeded for under twelve days, and CD4+ T cells were then isolated. Recipients of the vaccine had no prior SARS-CoV-2 infection and negative nucleocapsid antibodies. Some clones are missing from TCRdb's copy, which holds only in-frame ones; the method was immunoSEQ multiplex PCR. Of roughly 20,000 clones listed, 55% to 75% are singletons. This specimen was CD4+ T cells from PBMCs cultured with HCoV-NL63 spike peptides, taken before COVID-19 vaccination. These receptors came from a human donor who received a COVID-19 vaccine.

The chain uses TRBV9 and TRBJ2-7; 8 bases agree with TRBD1. CDR3 length equals 14 residues. The ends lost 0 bases at V and 6 bases at J; junction bases unmatched: 5. Per the germline V gene, CDR1 is SGDLS and CDR2 is YYNGEE. The CDR3 sequence is CASSVEPTGGEQYF. In nucleotides, the CDR3 is TGTGCCAGCAGCGTAGAACCCACAGGGGGCGAGCAGTACTTC.

This clone was seen more than once but under ten times. The chain is built from TRBV18 and TRBJ1-1; TRBD1 aligns across 8 bases. Unmatched junction bases numbered 9, after V lost 5 bases and J lost 1 base. The CDR3 has 16 amino acids. Per the germline V gene, CDR1 is KGHSH and CDR2 is LQKENI. CDR3 amino acids: CASSKMTGAPNTEAFF. The CDR3 DNA sequence: TGTGCCAGCTCAAAAATGACAGGGGCTCCGAACACTGAAGCTTTCTTT. Together with reference TRBV18 and TRBJ1-1, the CDR3 gives the full variable domain: NAGVMQNPRHLVRRRGQEARLRCSPMKGHSHVYWYRQLPEEGLKFMVYLQKENIIDESGMPKERFSAEFPKEGPSILRIQQVVRGDSAAYFCASSKMTGAPNTEAFFGQGTRLTVV.

The V call is TRBV11-2, the J call TRBJ2-7; 9 bases are a match to TRBD1. This CDR3 contains 15 residues. Germline V CDR1 and CDR2: SGHAT, FQNNGV. The ends lost 5 bases at V and 5 bases at J; junction bases unmatched: 10. CDR3 in DNA: TGTGCCAGCAGCCTCTTGAGGGACAGGGTCCACGAGCAGTACTTC. Its protein is CASSLLRDRVHEQYF. Supplemented by reference TRBV11-2 and TRBJ2-7, the full variable domain reads EAGVAQSPRYKIIEKRQSVAFWCNPISGHATLYWYQQILGQGPKLLIQFQNNGVVDDSQLPKDRFSAERLKGVDSTLKIQPAKLEDSAVYLCASSLLRDRVHEQYFGPGTRLTVT.

This clone was counted a few times. The chain is built from TRBV5-5 and TRBJ2-7; 7 nucleotides align to TRBD2. V was pared by 1 base and J by 7 bases, with 20 bases of the junction left unmatched. The germline V gene encodes CDR1 SGHKS and CDR2 YYEKEE (reference sequence). The CDR3 has 18 residues. The CDR3 region is CASSLRTPRREPADEQYF. CDR3 nucleotide sequence: TGTGCCAGCAGCTTGCGGACCCCGAGGCGGGAGCCCGCCGATGAGCAGTACTTC. The whole variable domain, filled in from reference TRBV5-5 and TRBJ2-7, reads DAGVTQSPTHLIKTRGQQVTLRCSPISGHKSVSWYQQVLGQGPQFIFQYYEKEERGRGNFPDRFSARQFPNYSSELNVNALLLGDSALYLCASSLRTPRREPADEQYFGPGTRLTVT.

The rearrangement joins TRBV4-1 to TRBJ2-5; D might be TRBD1 (6 bases). The V end lost 4 bases, the J end lost 5 bases, and 20 bases lay between the germline ends. This CDR3 contains 16 residues. Per germline, CDR1 MGHRA and CDR2 YSYEKL. The CDR3 here is CASSRSEGVVGETQYF. The CDR3 coding sequence is TGCGCCAGCAGCCGGAGCGAGGGGGTCGTGGGGGAGACCCAGTACTTC.

This rearrangement joins TRBV19 to TRBJ2-7; D perhaps matches TRBD2 (5 bases). Trimming took off 2 bases at V and 1 base at J, with 9 bases between the two ends. This CDR3 has 14 amino acids. Germline V gene sequence: CDR1 LNHDA, CDR2 SQIVND (reference sequence). As DNA, the CDR3 is TGTGCCAGTAGTATACGGGAAAATTCCTACGAGCAGTACTTC. Amino acids: CASSIRENSYEQYF. Based on the CDR3 plus reference TRBV19 and TRBJ2-7, the full variable domain is DGGITQSPKYLFRKEGQNVTLSCEQNLNHDAMYWYRQDPGQGLRLIYYSQIVNDFQKGDIAEGYSVSREKKESFPLTVTSAQKNPTAFYLCASSIRENSYEQYFGPGTRLTVT.

The chain uses TRBV10-3 and TRBJ2-5, with 9 bases matching TRBD1. Per germline, CDR1 ENHRY and CDR2 SYGVKD. The junction had 8 bases not matched to a gene; V was cut back by 4 bases and J by 5 bases. This CDR3 has 15 residues. The CDR3 spells CAISGELTGGETQYF. As DNA, the CDR3 is TGTGCCATCAGTGGGGAGCTCACAGGGGGCGAGACCCAGTACTTC.

Only a few counts were recorded for this clone. The chain is built from TRBV7-2 and TRBJ1-2; D remains ambiguous. The CDR3 is made up of 12 amino acids. Trimming left V 5 bases short and J 10 bases short, with 14 bases between. Looked up from germline, CDR1 is SGHTA and CDR2 is FQGNSA. As DNA, the CDR3 is TGTGCCAGCAGCCCCGGCGTTAGGGACTACACCTTC. Protein product: CASSPGVRDYTF.

The CDR3 nucleotides are TGTGCCAGCGGAGCCGGGAGGGGAAATACCGGGGAGCTGTTTTTT. Encoded protein: CASGAGRGNTGELFF. This rearrangement joins TRBV3-1 (or the pseudogene TRBV3-2) to TRBJ2-2; 8 bases match TRBD2. Germline V gives CDR1 LGHDT, CDR2 YNNKEL (reference sequence). After removal of 8 bases from V and 5 bases from J, the junction contained 10 bases not matched to a gene. This CDR3 contains 15 residues.

The chain is built from TRBV6-4 and TRBJ2-1; 10 positions agree with TRBD2. Germline V gives CDR1 MRHNA, CDR2 SNTAGT. This CDR3 is built from 16 residues. After removal of 4 bases from V and 3 bases from J, the junction contained 6 bases not matched to a gene. The CDR3 sequence is CASSVRTSGDYNEQFF. CDR3 coding DNA: TGTGCCAGCAGTGTCCGGACTAGCGGTGACTACAATGAGCAGTTCTTC.

The CDR3 here is CSASLAGGSNEQFF. DNA of the CDR3: TGCAGTGCTAGTTTAGCGGGGGGGAGCAATGAGCAGTTCTTC. This chain uses TRBV20-1 with TRBJ2-1; 11 bases map to TRBD2. CDR1 and CDR2 from the germline V gene are DFQATT and SNEGSKA (reference sequence). V lost 3 bases, J lost 6 bases, and 4 bases stayed unmatched. The CDR3 length is 14 residues.

The genes are TRBV15 and TRBJ1-5, with D perhaps matching TRBD1 (5 bases). The CDR3 length is 14 residues. Germline CDR1 LNHNV, CDR2 YYDKDF (reference sequence). Trimming removed 3 bases from V and 4 bases from J, with 10 bases in between. The CDR3 bases are TGTGCCACCAGCAGGAAGGGGTTTAATCAGCCCCAGCATTTT. This codes for CATSRKGFNQPQHF.

J is TRBJ2-1 and V is TRBV18; D ambiguous. V dropped 8 bases and J dropped 0 bases, with 11 bases sitting between them. This CDR3 has 14 amino acids. Germline V CDR1 and CDR2: KGHSH, LQKENI. In DNA, the CDR3 is TGTGCCAGCGCAATGACAAGCTCCTACAATGAGCAGTTCTTC. The encoded protein is CASAMTSSYNEQFF.

The chain employs TRBV21-1 and TRBJ2-2; TRBD1 is the table's D call, not checked against the DNA. TRBV21-1 is a pseudogene locus. There are 15 residues in the CDR3. CDR3 nucleotide sequence: TGTGCCAGCAGCAAAGAAAGGGCGACAGGGTGGGAGCTGTTTTTT. Translated, it gives CASSKERATGWELFF.

The chain couples TRBV6-1 to TRBJ1-2, with 8 bases aligning to TRBD1. Germline V gene sequence: CDR1 MNHNS, CDR2 SASEGT. Losses at the gene ends were 2 bases for V and 13 bases for J; bases not matched to a gene: 12. This CDR3 is 14 amino acids long. The CDR3 reads CASSEIRTGPVSTF. In nucleotides, the CDR3 is TGTGCCAGCAGTGAAATTCGGACAGGGCCAGTCAGCACCTTC.

V and J are TRBV4-1 and TRBJ2-1; TRBD2 aligns across 14 bases. Germline-derived CDR1 and CDR2 are MGHRA and YSYEKL. With 5 bases clipped from V and 4 bases from J, the junction kept 1 base outside the gene matches. The CDR3 runs to 15 residues. CDR3 region: CASSGTSGSYNEQFF. The CDR3, as DNA: TGCGCCAGCAGCGGGACTAGCGGGAGTTACAATGAGCAGTTCTTC.

The chain employs TRBV19 and TRBJ1-6; D is ambiguous. V was pared by 4 bases and J by 4 bases, with 8 bases between. Looked up from germline, CDR1 is LNHDA and CDR2 is SQIVND (reference sequence). The CDR3 is made up of 14 amino acids. The CDR3 coding sequence is TGTGCCAGTAGTACCAAGGATTATAATTCACCCCTCCACTTT. Translated: CASSTKDYNSPLHF.

The chain is built from TRBV5-1 and TRBJ2-1; a weak D match, TRBD2 (5 bases). The CDR3 spans 17 residues. Trimming cost V 0 bases and J 4 bases, with 17 bases left between them. Germline assignment: CDR1 SGHRS and CDR2 YFSETQ. In nucleotides, the CDR3 is TGCGCCAGCAGCTTGGTGGTCCAAACGGGGTATTACAATGAGCAGTTCTTC. As protein: CASSLVVQTGYYNEQFF. Based on the CDR3 plus reference TRBV5-1 and TRBJ2-1, the full variable domain is KAGVTQTPRYLIKTRGQQVTLSCSPISGHRSVSWYQQTPGQGLQFLFEYFSETQRNKGNFPGRFSGRQFSNSRSEMNVSTLELGDSALYLCASSLVVQTGYYNEQFFGPGTRLTVL.

The J gene is TRBJ1-2, the V gene TRBV6-5; maybe TRBD1 (5 bases). CDR3 size: 12 residues. Germline values: CDR1 MNHEY, CDR2 SVGAGI. Trimming removed 4 bases at V and 4 bases at J, with 7 bases between. The CDR3 spells CASSSDTYGYTF. CDR3 sequence (DNA): TGTGCCAGCAGTTCGGACACCTATGGCTACACCTTC.

The rearrangement links TRBV10-3 to TRBJ2-7, with 11 bases that match TRBD2. The germline gives CDR1 ENHRY, CDR2 SYGVKD. The CDR3 runs 13 residues. The V and J ends lost 10 bases and 2 bases, in that order; junction bases with no gene match: 4. CDR3: CATALAGAYEQYF. CDR3 DNA sequence: TGTGCCACCGCACTAGCGGGGGCCTACGAGCAGTACTTC.

Only a few counts were recorded for this clone. The V gene is TRBV10-3, the J gene TRBJ1-3; unclear D gene. The CDR3 contains 13 residues. V lost 5 bases to trimming and J lost 4 bases, with 9 bases between them. Per germline, CDR1 ENHRY and CDR2 SYGVKD. As DNA, the CDR3 is TGTGCCATCAGTCCGGCTGGCGGAAACACCATATATTTT. This codes for CAISPAGGNTIYF.

The J gene is TRBJ2-5, the V gene TRBV10-3; 7 nucleotides match TRBD2. Germline assignment: CDR1 ENHRY and CDR2 SYGVKD. The CDR3 is made up of 13 amino acids. J gave up 3 bases and V 9 bases, and 7 bases lay outside the gene matches. CDR3 bases: TGTGCCATAAATGGGAGGGCGGAAGAGACCCAGTACTTC. Protein: CAINGRAEETQYF.

The chain employs TRBV5-5 and TRBJ2-7; no definite D call. V gave up 2 bases and J gave up 9 bases, with 33 bases separating them. CDR1 is SGHKS and CDR2 is YYEKEE in the germline V gene (reference sequence). The CDR3 consists of 19 residues. CDR3 nucleotides: TGTGCCAGCAGCTTTGCTGGGTTAAAGGTATCGCCTACGAGCACGGGGCAGTACTTC. It is translated as CASSFAGLKVSPTSTGQYF.

This clone was observed a handful of times. The chain combines TRBV28 with TRBJ2-5; possible D gene TRBD1, 5 bases. Trimming took off 3 bases at V and 7 bases at J, with 15 bases between the two ends. Germline CDR1 reads MDHEN; CDR2 reads SYDVKM. This CDR3 is 14 amino acids long. The CDR3, as DNA: TGTGCCAGCAGTTTCCCAGTCAGGGAAGGGACCCAGTACTTC. This encodes CASSFPVREGTQYF.

The sample holds a few counts of this clone. The V and J genes are TRBV3-1 (or the pseudogene TRBV3-2) and TRBJ1-5; D might be TRBD1 (5 bases). Trimming removed 4 bases from V and 15 bases from J, with 19 bases in between. There are 13 residues in the CDR3. Germline CDR1 is LGHDT and CDR2 is YNNKEL (reference sequence). The CDR3 region is CASSPSTGRRLHF. CDR3 nucleotides: TGTGCCAGCAGCCCGTCCACGGGACGGAGGTTGCATTTT.